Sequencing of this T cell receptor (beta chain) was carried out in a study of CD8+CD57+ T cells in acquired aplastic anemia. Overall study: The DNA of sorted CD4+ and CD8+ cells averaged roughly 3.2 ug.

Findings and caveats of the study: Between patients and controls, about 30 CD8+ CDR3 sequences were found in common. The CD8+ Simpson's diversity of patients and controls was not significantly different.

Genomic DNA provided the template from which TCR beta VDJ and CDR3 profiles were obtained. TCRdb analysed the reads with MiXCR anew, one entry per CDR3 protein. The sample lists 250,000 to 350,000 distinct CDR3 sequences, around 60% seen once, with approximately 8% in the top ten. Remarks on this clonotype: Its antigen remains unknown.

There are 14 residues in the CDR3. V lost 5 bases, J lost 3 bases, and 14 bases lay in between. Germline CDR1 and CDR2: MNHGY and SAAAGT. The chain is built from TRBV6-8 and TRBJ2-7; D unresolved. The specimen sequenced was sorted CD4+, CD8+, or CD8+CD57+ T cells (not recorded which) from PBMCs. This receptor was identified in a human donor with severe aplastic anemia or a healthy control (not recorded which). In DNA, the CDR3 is TGTGCCAGCAGTAGCAACCGTCCAAACTACGAGCAGTACTTC. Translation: CASSSNRPNYEQYF.